This T cell receptor beta chain was obtained from a study of regulatory T cells in long-lasting Graves disease. This clonotype appeared many times. Construction of TCR beta libraries relied on iRepertoire HTBI primers and on Arm-PCR targeting CDR3 regions. TCRdb analysed the multiplex PCR reads with MiXCR anew, one entry per CDR3 protein. The sample lists roughly 610,000 distinct CDR3 sequences, around 15% occurring once. Documented time point: newly diagnosed GD, antithyroid drugs for less than 3 months. The authors made the TCR library using RNA they extracted from PBMCs. Trimming shortened V by 8 bases and J by 0 bases, and 16 bases separated the two germline ends. The length of the CDR3 is 16 residues. Per the germline V gene, CDR1 is KGHDR and CDR2 is SFDVKD. This sample also appeared in a second study, on T cells in Graves' hyperthyroidism and ophthalmopathy.

The sequence was collected from a man between 18 and 35 years old with Graves disease. This material consisted of peripheral blood mononuclear cells (PBMCs), taken at new diagnosis, from a patient treated with antithyroid drugs. V usage is TRBV24-1 and J usage is TRBJ1-5; weak D call: TRBD1 (5 bases). The CDR3 nucleotides are TGTGCCACCACGCCGACAGAAGAGTGTAGCAATCAGCCCCAGCATTTT. Translation: CATTPTEECSNQPQHF.